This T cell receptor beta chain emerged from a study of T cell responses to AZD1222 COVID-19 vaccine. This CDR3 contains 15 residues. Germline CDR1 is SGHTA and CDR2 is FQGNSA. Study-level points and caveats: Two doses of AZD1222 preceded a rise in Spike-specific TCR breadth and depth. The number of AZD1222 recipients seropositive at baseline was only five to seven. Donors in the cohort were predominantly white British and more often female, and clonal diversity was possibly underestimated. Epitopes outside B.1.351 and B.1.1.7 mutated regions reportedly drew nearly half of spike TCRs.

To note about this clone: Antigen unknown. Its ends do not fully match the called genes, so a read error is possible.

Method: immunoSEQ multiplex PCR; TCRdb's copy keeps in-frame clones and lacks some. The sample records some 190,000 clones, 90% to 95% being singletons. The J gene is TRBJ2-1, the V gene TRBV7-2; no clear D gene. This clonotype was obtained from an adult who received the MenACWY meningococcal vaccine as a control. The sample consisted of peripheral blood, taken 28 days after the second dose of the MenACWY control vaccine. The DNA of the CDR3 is TGTGCTAGCAGCTTAGGGCGGAACTCCTACAATGAGCAGTTCTTC. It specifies CASSLGRNSYNEQFF.